This TCR beta chain appears in the sequencing data of a study of T cells in Graves' hyperthyroidism and ophthalmopathy. Study summary: Peripheral blood sampling occurred at initial diagnosis, before any treatment.

Clinical symptoms, serum thyroxine and TRAb, thyroid ultrasound and orbital computed tomography were used for the diagnoses. Template material for amplifying TCR beta CDR3 regions consisted of RNA transcripts. Researchers ran a first-round RT-PCR on the TCR CDR3 using the HTBI primer set. In TCRdb, the multiplex PCR reads were re-called with MiXCR into one record per CDR3 protein. The sample holds 380,000 or so distinct CDR3 sequences; approximately 13% are singletons and the top ten take 20% to 25%. The CDR3 contains 14 residues. Germline lookup yields CDR1 SGHAT and CDR2 FQNNGV. The V and J ends lost 4 bases and 4 bases respectively, with 12 bases between them. This clonotype was counted many times.

The chain recombines TRBV11-2 with TRBJ2-3; no clear D gene. Sequencing input: blood. The sequence was obtained from a man under 40 with Graves' hyperthyroidism that later progressed to Graves' ophthalmopathy. Here the CDR3 reads CASSSPRLSDTQYF. The CDR3 DNA is TGTGCCAGCAGCTCCCCCCGGCTATCAGATACGCAGTATTTT.